Each of the 17 T cell receptor beta chains below was sequenced from the same sample in a study of neoadjuvant nivolumab and ipilimumab in lung cancer. Here immunoSEQ multiplex PCR was the method, and the copy in TCRdb shows in-frame clones only, minus some. Of about 9,000 clones in the sample, over 70% were seen once. The sample in question was tumor tissue, obtained after neoadjuvant nivolumab, alone or with ipilimumab, at or shortly before surgery. The receptors stem from an adult with non-small cell lung cancer.

The chain uses TRBV7-2 and TRBJ1-2; D is uncertain. This CDR3 contains 14 residues. Germline assignment: CDR1 SGHTA and CDR2 FQGNSA. V lost 5 bases and J lost 4, with 14 bases in between. The CDR3 is CASSATPTPYGYTF. The CDR3 nucleotides read TGTGCCAGCAGCGCCACGCCGACGCCCTATGGCTACACCTTC.

This chain connects TRBV6-5 to TRBJ2-5, with 13 bases lining up with TRBD2. The V gene's germline CDR1 is MNHEY and CDR2 SVGAGI. J lost 5 bases, V lost 2 bases, and 5 bases had no gene match. This CDR3 has 16 amino acids. The CDR3 sequence is CASSYALAGGGETQYF. In DNA, the CDR3 is TGTGCCAGCAGTTACGCACTAGCGGGAGGGGGGGAGACCCAGTACTTC.

The rearrangement links TRBV2 to TRBJ2-2; 8 bases match TRBD1. The CDR3 spans 17 residues. Germline CDR1 reads SNHLY; CDR2 reads FYNNEI. The trim removed 4 bases at V and 3 bases at J, leaving 10 bases unmatched. The CDR3 loop reads CASSAHPGTGYTGELFF. The CDR3 DNA reads as TGTGCCAGCAGTGCCCACCCCGGGACAGGTTACACCGGGGAGCTGTTTTTT. Combining the CDR3 with reference TRBV2 and TRBJ2-2 gives the whole variable domain EPEVTQTPSHQVTQMGQEVILRCVPISNHLYFYWYRQILGQKVEFLVSFYNNEISEKSEIFDDQFSVERPDGSNFTLKIRSTKLEDSAMYFCASSAHPGTGYTGELFFGEGSRLTVL.

This clone is judged large. This rearrangement joins TRBV6-1 to TRBJ2-2; D might be TRBD1 or TRBD2, each matching 7 bases. This CDR3 has 14 residues. Germline V lookup: CDR1 MNHNS, CDR2 SASEGT. V was clipped by 6 bases and J by 2 bases, with 10 bases between them. CDR3 loop: CASSRGGNTGELFF. The CDR3 coding sequence is TGTGCCAGCAGCAGGGGGGGAAACACCGGGGAGCTGTTTTTT.

The chain combines TRBV7-2 with TRBJ2-1; 9 bases fit TRBD1. Per the germline V gene, CDR1 is SGHTA and CDR2 is FQGNSA. This CDR3 has 16 residues. The V gene end was trimmed by 2 bases and the J gene end by 8 bases; junction bases not matched to a gene: 10. CDR3 sequence (DNA): TGTGCCAGCAGCTTATGGGGTACAGGGGGCGCGTATGAGCAGTTCTTC. This encodes CASSLWGTGGAYEQFF.

The chain employs TRBV6-5 and TRBJ1-2; D might be TRBD1 (6 bases). The CDR3 totals 12 residues. Germline CDR1 MNHEY, CDR2 SVGAGI. The V end lost 6 bases, the J end lost 8 bases, and 13 bases lay between the germline ends. This CDR3 is CASSDTGGGYTF. The DNA of the CDR3 is TGTGCCAGCAGCGACACTGGGGGCGGCTACACCTTC.

V is TRBV7-9 and J is TRBJ1-4; TRBD1 might be the D (5 bases). The V gene's germline CDR1 is SEHNR and CDR2 FQNEAQ (reference sequence). V lost 6 bases and J lost 5, with 22 bases in between. The CDR3 sequence is 17 residues long. CDR3 in amino acids: CASRGEGLASGNEKLFF. Written as DNA, the CDR3 is TGTGCCAGCAGGGGGGAGGGACTGGCATCGGGGAATGAAAAACTGTTTTTT. Full variable domain (missing parts from reference TRBV7-9 and TRBJ1-4): DTGVSQNPRHKITKRGQNVTFRCDPISEHNRLYWYRQTLGQGPEFLTYFQNEAQLEKSRLLSDRFSAERPKGSFSTLEIQRTEQGDSAMYLCASRGEGLASGNEKLFFGSGTQLSVL.

This rearrangement joins TRBV14 to TRBJ2-5; no reliable D call. CDR3 length: 13 amino acids. V lost 1 base to trimming and J lost 13 bases, with 16 bases between them. Germline loops: CDR1 SGHDN, CDR2 FVKESK. Here the CDR3 DNA reads TGTGCCAGCAGCCAAGGAGGATCCCGTTTACGGTACTTC. Its translation is CASSQGGSRLRYF.

The chain uses TRBV11-2 and TRBJ1-2; D not certain. This CDR3 is built from 12 residues. The V gene lost 6 bases and the J gene lost 4 bases, with 9 bases spanning the gap. CDR1 SGHAT and CDR2 FQNNGV come from the germline V gene. CDR3 sequence (DNA): TGTGCCAGCAGTTCCGAAGGCTATGGCTACACCTTC. Encoded protein: CASSSEGYGYTF.

The chain is built from TRBV20-1 and TRBJ1-1, with D possibly matching TRBD1 (5 bases). Trimming pared 5 bases from V and 1 base from J, leaving 5 bases between. This CDR3 region has 11 residues. The germline CDR1 and CDR2 sequences are DFQATT and SNEGSKA (reference sequence). The CDR3 sequence is CSAQGNTEAFF. In DNA, the CDR3 is TGCAGTGCTCAGGGGAACACTGAAGCTTTCTTT.

CDR3 nucleotide sequence: TGTGCCAGCAGCTTGGATTTAGGGGAAGAGACCCAGTACTTC. Translation: CASSLDLGEETQYF. The V and J genes are TRBV5-4 and TRBJ2-5; a weak D match, TRBD1 (5 bases). The CDR3 totals 14 residues. Trimming removed 0 bases from V and 3 bases from J, with 9 bases in between. Germline V lookup: CDR1 SGHNT, CDR2 YYREEE (reference sequence).

V and J are TRBV30 and TRBJ1-1; D is unresolved. Trimming took 3 bases from V and 8 from J, leaving 13 bases between them. This CDR3 region has 12 residues. CDR1 is GTSNPN and CDR2 is SVGIG in the germline V gene (reference sequence). DNA of the CDR3: TGTGCCTGGAGCGCTCAGAGGTCCGAAGCTTTCTTT. Translating gives CAWSAQRSEAFF.

The CDR3 is CASSWDRGTEAFF. CDR3 nucleotides: TGTGCCAGCAGCTGGGACCGGGGCACTGAAGCTTTCTTT. J is TRBJ1-1 and V is TRBV7-9; a weak D match, TRBD1 (5 bases). V was trimmed by 4 bases and J by 4 bases, leaving 10 bases between them. Looked up from germline, CDR1 is SEHNR and CDR2 is FQNEAQ (reference sequence). The CDR3 runs to 13 residues.

This chain uses TRBV7-8 with TRBJ2-5; 7 bases are a match to TRBD2. J gave up 5 bases and V 3 bases, and 6 bases lay outside the gene matches. There are 14 residues in the CDR3. The V gene's germline CDR1 is SGHVS and CDR2 FQNEAQ. CDR3 in DNA: TGTGCCAGCAGCTTTAACCGGGAGGCGGAGACCCAGTACTTC. It translates to CASSFNREAETQYF.

This chain uses TRBV5-6 with TRBJ2-7, with D unclear. V lost 0 bases and J 5 bases, leaving 15 bases between the germline ends. The CDR3 consists of 15 residues. Germline V CDR1 and CDR2: SGHDT, YYEEEE. CDR3 residues: CASSLADHDKNEQYF. Written as DNA, the CDR3 is TGTGCCAGCAGCTTGGCGGACCACGACAAGAACGAGCAGTACTTC.

J is TRBJ1-2 and V is TRBV19; 7 nucleotides match TRBD1. The CDR3 sequence is 13 residues long. J gave up 6 bases and V 8 bases, and 9 bases lay outside the gene matches. CDR1 is LNHDA, CDR2 SQIVND, per germline (reference sequence). Written as DNA, the CDR3 is TGTGCCAGTGAGGCAGGGGGAGGGAATGGCTACACCTTC. Protein: CASEAGGGNGYTF.

The chain recombines TRBV9 with TRBJ1-6; a weak D match, TRBD1 (6 bases). V lost 3 bases and J 10 bases, leaving 11 bases between the germline ends. The CDR3 runs to 13 residues. In germline, CDR1 is SGDLS, CDR2 YYNGEE. The CDR3 region is CASSAVGGSPLHF. In DNA form, the CDR3 reads TGTGCCAGCAGCGCGGTCGGGGGCTCACCCCTCCACTTT.